A single sample is the source of the 18 T cell receptor beta chains below, sequenced in a study of OX40 agonist ivuxolimab in advanced cancers. Using immunoSEQ multiplex PCR, the repertoire was profiled, and TCRdb retains in-frame clones only, with some absent. The table records 70,000 to 100,000 clones, under 90% of them present only once. The sample here was CD4+ or CD8+ T cells sorted from blood, taken in a trial of the OX40 agonist ivuxolimab. The receptors were gathered from an adult with an advanced solid tumor such as melanoma, head and neck, liver or kidney cancer.

V gene TRBV7-8 combines with J gene TRBJ1-2; no clear D gene. CDR3 length: 13 amino acids. CDR1 and CDR2 from the germline V gene are SGHVS and FQNEAQ. Between the trimmed V and J ends, which lost 1 base and 3 bases, there was a span of 6 bases. This CDR3 reads CASSLGEDYGYTF. The CDR3 DNA reads TGTGCCAGCAGCTTAGGGGAAGACTATGGCTACACCTTC.

The chain combines TRBV27 with TRBJ2-7, with 7 bases fitting TRBD1. Germline values: CDR1 MNHEY, CDR2 SMNVEV (reference sequence). This CDR3 contains 14 residues. V lost 5 bases and J lost 2; bases outside the gene matches: 6. The CDR3 loop reads CASSPWTGTYEQYF. For the CDR3, the DNA is TGTGCCAGCAGTCCATGGACAGGAACCTACGAGCAGTACTTC.

This chain joins TRBV5-4 and TRBJ1-4; 7 nucleotides match TRBD1. CDR1 is SGHNT, CDR2 YYREEE, per germline (reference sequence). Germline trimming cut 4 bases from V and 5 bases from J; bases unmatched to any gene: 8. The CDR3 extends over 15 amino acids. The chain's CDR3 is CASSANRGVNEKLFF. The CDR3 DNA follows: TGTGCCAGCAGCGCAAACAGGGGTGTCAATGAAAAACTGTTTTTT.

J is TRBJ2-7 and V is TRBV6-5; D perhaps matches TRBD2 (6 bases). Germline CDR1 and CDR2: MNHEY and SVGAGI. The V end was cut by 6 bases, the J end by 3 bases, with 18 bases between. The CDR3 consists of 15 residues. The CDR3 spells CASRPYVSGGYEQYF. The CDR3 nucleotides read TGTGCCAGCAGGCCCTACGTGTCCGGGGGCTACGAGCAGTACTTC.

This clone was counted between two and nine times. V gene TRBV4-1 combines with J gene TRBJ2-5; 7 nucleotides line up with TRBD1. Per germline, CDR1 MGHRA and CDR2 YSYEKL. This CDR3 contains 14 residues. J gave up 5 bases and V 4 bases, and 7 bases lay outside the gene matches. The CDR3 nucleotides are TGCGCCAGCAGCCCTGACAGGGTAGGGGAGACCCAGTACTTC. This sequence encodes CASSPDRVGETQYF.

The gene calls are TRBV5-1 and TRBJ1-5; no firm D call. Trimming took off 2 bases at V and 6 bases at J, with 12 bases between the two ends. The CDR3 totals 14 residues. Germline CDR1 reads SGHRS; CDR2 reads YFSETQ. The CDR3 loop reads CASSFGGEGQPQHF. The CDR3 DNA sequence: TGCGCCAGCAGCTTCGGCGGGGAAGGTCAGCCCCAGCATTTT. Full variable domain (missing parts from reference TRBV5-1 and TRBJ1-5): KAGVTQTPRYLIKTRGQQVTLSCSPISGHRSVSWYQQTPGQGLQFLFEYFSETQRNKGNFPGRFSGRQFSNSRSEMNVSTLELGDSALYLCASSFGGEGQPQHFGDGTRLSIL.

The chain combines TRBV5-4 with TRBJ2-3; D remains ambiguous. The germline V gene encodes CDR1 SGHNT and CDR2 YYREEE (reference sequence). CDR3 length equals 16 residues. V was pared by 0 bases and J by 0 bases, with 11 bases between. CDR3 protein: CASSLGGTPSTDTQYF. In DNA, the CDR3 is TGTGCCAGCAGCTTGGGGGGAACACCGAGCACAGATACGCAGTATTTT.

This chain's CDR3 is CASSQDGGPDNEQFF. In nucleotides, the CDR3 is TGTGCCAGCAGCCAAGATGGAGGGCCTGACAATGAGCAGTTCTTC. The gene calls are TRBV4-2 and TRBJ2-1; D may be TRBD2 (6 bases). Trimming removed 0 bases from V and 5 bases from J, with 11 bases in between. The CDR3 has 15 residues. The V gene's germline CDR1 is LGHNA and CDR2 YNFKEQ.

The CDR3 DNA follows: TGCGCCAGCAGCCAAGGAACGGGTGGCTACACCTTC. Translation: CASSQGTGGYTF. The chain has TRBV4-3 and TRBJ1-2; no definite D call. The V and J ends lost 1 base and 7 bases respectively, with 7 bases between them. The length of the CDR3 is 12 residues. Germline V lookup: CDR1 LGHNA, CDR2 YSLEER.

V is TRBV21-1 and J is TRBJ1-1; the table's TRBD1 call for D was not verified on the DNA. TRBV21-1 is annotated as a pseudogene. The CDR3 totals 12 residues. The CDR3 DNA reads TGTGCCAGCAGTTACGCCGGGACAGGGGCTTTCTTT. It yields the protein CASSYAGTGAFF.

The gene calls are TRBV10-2 and TRBJ2-3, with a possible D match to TRBD2 (5 bases). In germline, CDR1 is WSHSY, CDR2 SAAADI. V lost 5 bases to trimming and J lost 6 bases, with 18 bases between them. The CDR3 sequence is 15 residues long. The CDR3 region has the DNA TGCGCCAGCAGTACGCTAGCCCGCCGAGGGGATACGCAGTATTTT. Its protein is CASSTLARRGDTQYF.

The rearrangement links TRBV15 to TRBJ2-1, with a tentative D call TRBD2 (7 bases). Germline V CDR1 and CDR2: LNHNV, YYDKDF (reference sequence). The V end was cut by 0 bases, the J end by 8 bases, with 17 bases between. CDR3 length: 16 amino acids. This CDR3 reads CATSRDVGRGGDEQFF. For the CDR3, the DNA is TGTGCCACCAGCAGAGATGTTGGTAGGGGGGGCGATGAGCAGTTCTTC.

The V gene is TRBV11-2, the J gene TRBJ2-3, with D perhaps matching TRBD2 (6 bases). Trimming shortened V by 2 bases and J by 6 bases, and 12 bases separated the two germline ends. This CDR3 has 14 residues. CDR1 and CDR2 from the germline V gene are SGHAT and FQNNGV. The CDR3 coding sequence is TGTGCCAGCAGCTTAATCCCGGGAGCGGATACGCAGTATTTT. Translation gives CASSLIPGADTQYF.

The V call is TRBV7-3, the J call TRBJ2-1; 12 bases match TRBD2. With 2 bases clipped from V and 7 bases from J, the junction kept 9 bases outside the gene matches. The CDR3 totals 17 residues. CDR1 is SGHTA and CDR2 is FQGTGA in the germline V gene. As DNA, the CDR3 is TGTGCCAGCAGCTTAGACCCTCTAGCGGGGGGGCGAAATGAGCAGTTCTTC. Translation gives CASSLDPLAGGRNEQFF.

The chain has TRBV5-1 and TRBJ1-1, with D possibly being TRBD1 (5 bases). Germline assignment: CDR1 SGHRS and CDR2 YFSETQ. The CDR3 totals 16 residues. V was cut by 2 bases and J by 2 bases, with 16 bases left in between. The CDR3 nucleotides read TGCGCCAGCAGCTTACAACCCCAGGGACCCAACACTGAAGCTTTCTTT. This gives the protein CASSLQPQGPNTEAFF.

This chain's CDR3 is CASRVQRGGITGELFF. The CDR3 coding sequence is TGTGCCAGCAGAGTCCAGCGGGGGGGCATCACCGGGGAGCTGTTTTTT. The chain employs TRBV2 and TRBJ2-2, with 10 bases aligning to TRBD2. From germline, CDR1 is SNHLY and CDR2 FYNNEI. Unmatched junction bases numbered 8, after V lost 6 bases and J lost 4 bases. The CDR3 has 16 residues.

V is TRBV7-6 and J is TRBJ2-3; D might be TRBD2 (5 bases). Germline-derived CDR1 and CDR2 are SGHVS and FNYEAQ. Trimming took off 1 base at V and 0 bases at J, with 11 bases between the two ends. The CDR3 is 16 amino acids. CDR3 amino acids: CASSLGVSASTDTQYF. The CDR3, as DNA: TGTGCCAGCAGCTTAGGTGTTAGCGCTAGCACAGATACGCAGTATTTT.

The rearrangement links TRBV4-1 to TRBJ1-1; 9 bases line up with TRBD1. Per germline, CDR1 MGHRA and CDR2 YSYEKL. This CDR3 has 13 amino acids. J was trimmed by 11 bases and V by 4 bases; bases with no gene match: 8. In DNA, the CDR3 is TGCGCCAGCAGCCCACTCGGGGGACAGGGTGCTTTCTTT. Its protein product is CASSPLGGQGAFF.